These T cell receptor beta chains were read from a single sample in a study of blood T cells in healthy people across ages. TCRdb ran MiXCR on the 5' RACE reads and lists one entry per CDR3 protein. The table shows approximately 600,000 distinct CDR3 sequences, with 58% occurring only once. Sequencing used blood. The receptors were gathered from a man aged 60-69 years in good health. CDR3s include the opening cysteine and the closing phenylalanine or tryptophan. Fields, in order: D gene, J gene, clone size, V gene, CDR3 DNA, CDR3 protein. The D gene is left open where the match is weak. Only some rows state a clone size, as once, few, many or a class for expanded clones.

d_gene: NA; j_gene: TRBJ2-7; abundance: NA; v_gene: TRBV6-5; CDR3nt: TGTGCCAGCAGTTATCAGAGCTCCTACGAGCAGTACTTC; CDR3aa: CASSYQSSYEQYF
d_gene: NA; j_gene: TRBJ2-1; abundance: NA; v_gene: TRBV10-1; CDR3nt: TGCGCCAGCAGTGAGTTGCGGGGCACATACAATGAGCAGTTCTTC; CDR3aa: CASSELRGTYNEQFF
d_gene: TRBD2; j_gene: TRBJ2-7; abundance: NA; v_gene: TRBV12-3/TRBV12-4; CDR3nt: TGTGCCAGCAGCTCTCTAGCGGGGGGCCCACCCTACGAGCAGTACTTC; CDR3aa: CASSSLAGGPPYEQYF
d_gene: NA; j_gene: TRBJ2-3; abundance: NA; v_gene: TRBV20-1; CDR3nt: TGCAGTGCTAGACCAGGGGAGGGAGGGACAGATACGCAGTATTTT; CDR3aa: CSARPGEGGTDTQYF
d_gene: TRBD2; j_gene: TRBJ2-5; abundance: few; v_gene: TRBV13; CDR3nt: TGTGCCAGCAGCCGCAGGAGCGGGGAGTACCAAGAGACCCAGTACTTC; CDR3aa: CASSRRSGEYQETQYF
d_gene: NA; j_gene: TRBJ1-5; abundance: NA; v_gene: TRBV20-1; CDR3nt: TGCAGTGCTAGAGGTTTGGGTGGTGGCAGTCAGCCCCAGCATTTT; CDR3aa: CSARGLGGGSQPQHF
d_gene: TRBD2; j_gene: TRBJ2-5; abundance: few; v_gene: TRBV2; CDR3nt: TGTGCCAGCAGGATAGCGGGGGGGGGAACCCAAGAGACCCAGTACTTC; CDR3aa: CASRIAGGGTQETQYF
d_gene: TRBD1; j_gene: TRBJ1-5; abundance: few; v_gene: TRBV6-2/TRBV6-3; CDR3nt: TGTGCCAGCCAGGGACAGTACAATCAGCCCCAGCATTTT; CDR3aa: CASQGQYNQPQHF
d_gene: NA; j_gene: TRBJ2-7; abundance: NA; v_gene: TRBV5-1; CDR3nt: TGCGCCAGCAGCTCCTCCGGGAGCTACGAGCAGTACTTC; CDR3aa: CASSSSGSYEQYF
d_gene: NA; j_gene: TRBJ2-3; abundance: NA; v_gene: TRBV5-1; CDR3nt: TGCGCCGGCAGCTTGCCGGCAGCCTCAGATACGCAGTATTTT; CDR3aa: CAGSLPAASDTQYF
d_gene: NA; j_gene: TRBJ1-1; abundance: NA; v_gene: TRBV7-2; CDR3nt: TGTGCCAGCAGCTTAATGTCAGCTGAAGCTTTCTTT; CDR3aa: CASSLMSAEAFF
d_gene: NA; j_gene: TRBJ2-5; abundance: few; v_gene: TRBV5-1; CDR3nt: TGCGCCAGCAAAAGAGGGGGGGGAGACCAAGAGACCCAGTACTTC; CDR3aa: CASKRGGGDQETQYF
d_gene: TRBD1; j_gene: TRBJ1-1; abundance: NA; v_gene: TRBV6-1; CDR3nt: TGTGCCAGCAGTGAGGGACAGGGGGCTGTGAACACTGAAGCTTTCTTT; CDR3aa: CASSEGQGAVNTEAFF
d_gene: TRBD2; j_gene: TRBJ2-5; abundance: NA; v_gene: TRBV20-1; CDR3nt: TGCAGTGCTAGTGGGACTAGCGGAGAGACCCAGTACTTC; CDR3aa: CSASGTSGETQYF
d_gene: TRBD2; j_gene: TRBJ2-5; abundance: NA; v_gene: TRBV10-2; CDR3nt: TGCGCCAGCAGGCCAGCGGGGGGCTGGGAGACCCAGTACTTC; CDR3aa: CASRPAGGWETQYF
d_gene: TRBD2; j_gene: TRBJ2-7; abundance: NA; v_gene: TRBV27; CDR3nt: TGTGCCAGCAACCCTAGCGGACCTTCCTACAATGAGCAGTACTTC; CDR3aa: CASNPSGPSYNEQYF
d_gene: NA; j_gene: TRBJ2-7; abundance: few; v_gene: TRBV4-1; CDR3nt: TGCGCCAGCAGCCCGGCCCTTTCCTACGAGCAGTACTTC; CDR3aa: CASSPALSYEQYF
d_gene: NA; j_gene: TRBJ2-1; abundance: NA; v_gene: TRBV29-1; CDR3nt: TGCAGCGTTGATGTTAGTCCGCCGTCGAATGAGCAGTTCTTC; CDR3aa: CSVDVSPPSNEQFF
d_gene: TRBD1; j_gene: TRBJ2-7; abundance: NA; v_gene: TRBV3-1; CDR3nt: TGTGCCAGCAGCACCAGGACAGGGGTGACCTACGAGCAGTACTTC; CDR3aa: CASSTRTGVTYEQYF
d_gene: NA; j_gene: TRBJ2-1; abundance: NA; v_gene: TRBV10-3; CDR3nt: TGTGCCACCGATCACATCCCTTCTAACAATGAGCAGTTCTTC; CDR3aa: CATDHIPSNNEQFF
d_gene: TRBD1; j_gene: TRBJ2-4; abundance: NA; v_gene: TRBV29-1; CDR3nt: TGCAGCGGCGGACAGGAAAACATTCAGTACTTC; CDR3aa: CSGGQENIQYF
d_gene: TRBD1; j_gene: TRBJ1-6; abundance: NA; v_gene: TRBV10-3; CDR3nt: TGTGCCATGGGACAGGGGCCTCAAGATTCACCCCTCCACTTT; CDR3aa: CAMGQGPQDSPLHF
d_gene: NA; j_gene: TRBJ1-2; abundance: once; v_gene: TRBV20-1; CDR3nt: TGCAGTGCTAGAGATCCGTTCCGACAGACTCCCTATGGCTACACCTTC; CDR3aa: CSARDPFRQTPYGYTF
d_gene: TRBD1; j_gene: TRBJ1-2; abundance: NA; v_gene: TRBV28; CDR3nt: TGTGCCAGCAGTTATTGGGGACAGGGCTATGGCTACACCTTC; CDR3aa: CASSYWGQGYGYTF
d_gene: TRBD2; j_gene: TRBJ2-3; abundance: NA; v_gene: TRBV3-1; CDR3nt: TGTGCCAGCAGCCTACGCACCTCGACTAGCGGGGGAGATACGCAGTATTTT; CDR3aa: CASSLRTSTSGGDTQYF
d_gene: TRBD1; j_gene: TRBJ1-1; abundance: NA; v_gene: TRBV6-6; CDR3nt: TGTGCCAGCAGAGAACCGGACAGGCAGAACACTGAAGCTTTCTTT; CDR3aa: CASREPDRQNTEAFF
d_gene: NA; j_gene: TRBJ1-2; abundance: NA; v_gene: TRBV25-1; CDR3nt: TGTGCCAGCAGGGGGCAATATGGCTACACCTTC; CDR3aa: CASRGQYGYTF